This T cell receptor beta chain derives from a study of blood T cell repertoires in COVID-19. From germline, CDR1 is MDHEN and CDR2 SYDVKM. The CDR3 is 12 residues long. Notes on this clone: At one end the junction does not follow the germline gene, possibly because of a read error.

Assay: immunoSEQ multiplex PCR; the TCRdb copy retains only in-frame clones and omits some. The data show 150,000 to 250,000 clones, around 82% seen once. This TCR was sampled from a man aged 35-49 years who had recovered from COVID-19. The rearrangement links TRBV28 to TRBJ2-1, with 7 positions matching TRBD1. The sequenced sample was PBMCs or T cells enriched from blood (not recorded which). The CDR3 DNA reads as TGTGCCAGCAGTCAGGACAGGTTCACTGCTCTCTTC. It encodes CASSQDRFTALF. Looking up the rest from reference TRBV28 and TRBJ2-1 gives the full variable domain: DVKVTQSSRYLVKRTGEKVFLECVQDMDHENMFWYRQDPGLGLRLIYFSYDVKMKEKGDIPEGYSVSREKKERFSLILESASTNQTSMYLCASSQDRFTALFGPGTRLTVL.